The clone carrying this T cell receptor beta chain was recorded many times. The CDR3 consists of 13 residues. The germline V gene encodes CDR1 DFQATT and CDR2 SNEGSKA (reference sequence). Trimming left V 6 bases short and J 5 bases short, with 16 bases between. This specimen comes from a study of T-cell reconstitution after alpha-beta-depleted transplantation in children. The TCRbeta library was prepared with unique molecular identifiers. TCRdb fed the PCR reads into MiXCR, producing one record per CDR3 protein. Counted here are 150,000 to 200,000 distinct CDR3 sequences, 6% to 7% occurring once; the ten biggest clones make up 3% to 3.5%.

This specimen was PBMCs from the stem cell graft donor, taken from the stem cell graft. The chain employs TRBV20-1 and TRBJ1-2; D perhaps matches TRBD1 (5 bases). The sequence was obtained from a human donor who donated a stem cell graft to a child with Wiskott-Aldrich syndrome. CDR3 amino acids: CSAPTQGDYGYTF. The CDR3 bases are TGCAGTGCCCCCACCCAGGGTGATTATGGCTACACCTTC.